This T cell receptor (beta chain) was identified during a study of CD8 T cells in Susac syndrome. CDR1 and CDR2 (germline): MDHEN, SYDVKM. V was shortened by 5 bases and J by 0 bases, with 8 bases between the two germline ends. This CDR3 has 14 amino acids. The patients who served as multiple sclerosis controls were treatment-naive and had stable or active relapsing-remitting disease that fulfilled the revised McDonald criteria. Negative isolation was applied to CD8+ and CD4+ T cells, and FACS enrichment was applied to TEMRA cells. Reverse transcription used roughly 0.45 to 1 ug RNA and random hexamers. MiXCR, applied by TCRdb to the immunoSEQ multiplex PCR reads, yields one record per CDR3 protein. Among 250,000 to 300,000 distinct CDR3 sequences listed, 70% to 90% were seen once.

Sequences were obtained from CD8+ T cells from PBMCs. This rearrangement joins TRBV28 to TRBJ1-5, with D uncertain. The sequence was obtained from a human donor with multiple sclerosis. CDR3 bases: TGTGCCAGCAGTCCCGACGGTAGCAATCAGCCCCAGCATTTT. Translated: CASSPDGSNQPQHF.